The rows below give T cell receptor beta chains drawn from one sample of a study of CD8 T cells in Susac syndrome. Via MiXCR, TCRdb re-called the immunoSEQ multiplex PCR reads, giving one row per CDR3 protein. The table has roughly 150,000 distinct CDR3 sequences, nearly 97% seen once. The sequenced sample was CD4+ T cells from PBMCs. Receptors were obtained from a human donor with Susac syndrome. Both conserved end residues are part of each CDR3. Each record gives: CDR3 length, J gene, clone size, V gene, D gene, CDR3 DNA, CDR3 protein. D genes are given only for firm matches. Clone size is not always given. Where it is, it says once, few, many or a class for expanded clones.

16 | TRBJ2-5 | . | TRBV4-1 | TRBD2 | TGCGCCAGCAGCCGGATCCTAACTAGCGGGCAAGAGACCCAGTACTTC | CASSRILTSGQETQYF
14 | TRBJ2-2 | . | TRBV14 | . | TGTGCCAGCAGCCCCACAGGGCACGCAGGGGAGCTGTTTTTT | CASSPTGHAGELFF
14 | TRBJ1-1 | . | TRBV2 | . | TGTGCCAGCAGCGCACAAGCACAGGGTCGGAGGGCTTTCTTT | CASSAQAQGRRAFF
14 | TRBJ2-7 | . | TRBV29-1 | TRBD1 | TGCAGCGTTGGGTTCCGGGACAGGACCCACGAGCAGTACTTC | CSVGFRDRTHEQYF
14 | TRBJ1-1 | once | TRBV18 | . | TGTGCCAGCTCACCAGGGGAAGTGAACACTGAAGCTTTCTTT | CASSPGEVNTEAFF
15 | TRBJ2-3 | . | TRBV4-2 | . | TGTGCCAGCAGCCAAGAATTCGCGAACACAGATACGCAGTATTTT | CASSQEFANTDTQYF
16 | TRBJ2-2 | . | TRBV5-1 | TRBD1 | TGCGCCAGCAGCTTGGCGGCAGGGGGAAACACCGGGGAGCTGTTTTTT | CASSLAAGGNTGELFF
13 | TRBJ1-4 | . | TRBV20-1 | . | TGCAGTGCCCCGACAGGACTTAATGAAAAACTGTTTTTT | CSAPTGLNEKLFF
14 | TRBJ2-1 | . | TRBV12-3/TRBV12-4 | TRBD1 | TGTGCCAGCACCCGGGGACAGGGTAACAATGAGCAGTTCTTC | CASTRGQGNNEQFF
18 | TRBJ2-1 | . | TRBV20-1 | TRBD2 | TGCAGTGCCCCAAGTGACAGAGGGCGGGAGGTTTTCTACAATGAGCAGTTCTTC | CSAPSDRGREVFYNEQFF
14 | TRBJ2-1 | . | TRBV5-6 | . | TGTGCCAGCAGCCCCGGTGGAGGTTGGAGGAAGCAGTTCTTC | CASSPGGGWRKQFF